This entry features one TCR beta chain sequence. The data are from a study of blood T cell repertoires in COVID-19. For the study at large: Researchers got acute and convalescent COVID-19 samples from the United States, Italy and Spain. T cells, B-cell-depleted T cells, or PBMCs supplied cDNA or gDNA.

In the authors' methods: Estimation of nucleated cell counts was performed using reference gene primer amplification. Profiled with immunoSEQ multiplex PCR; TCRdb holds only in-frame clones, not every one. That table is the source of V, J and clone size, and D and trimming were worked out from the DNA. Here the sample spans about 200,000 clones, approximately 88% being singletons. Per germline, CDR1 KGHSH and CDR2 LQKENI. This CDR3 comprises 14 residues. J gave up 6 bases and V 3 bases, and 7 bases lay outside the gene matches. The receptor's source is a man aged 60-69 years who had recovered from COVID-19. The chain carries TRBV18 and TRBJ1-1; 7 bases line up with TRBD1. The sample taken for sequencing was peripheral blood. The CDR3 DNA is TGTGCCAGCTCACCTGTCGACAGGGCTCCTGAAGCTTTCTTT. It specifies CASSPVDRAPEAFF.